This T cell receptor (beta chain) appears in the sequencing data of a study of blood T cell repertoires in COVID-19. Study overall: PBMCs, B-cell-depleted T cells, or T cells provided the cDNA or gDNA that made up the material.

Participants, about 18 to 90 years old, spanned about two dozen US areas. Cohort 3 donors counted as recovered after two negative PCRs, clearance, or resolved symptoms. There are 14 residues in the CDR3. V lost 6 bases, J lost 7 bases, and 7 bases stayed unmatched. Germline lookup yields CDR1 SGHVS and CDR2 FQNEAQ. As processed by the authors: Amplification of reference gene primers was used by the study to estimate nucleated cell counts. Here immunoSEQ multiplex PCR was the method, and the copy in TCRdb shows in-frame clones only, minus some. D and trimming were read from the DNA, whereas the V and J calls and clone size are those reported in that table. This sample carries approximately 240,000 clones, 75% to 95% of them seen once, and the ten largest clones take over 1.5%.

The TCR comes from a woman aged 18-35 years who had recovered from COVID-19. Sequencing was carried out using PBMCs or T cells enriched from blood (not recorded which). The gene calls are TRBV7-8 and TRBJ1-4; TRBD1 agrees at 8 bases. CDR3 sequence: CASRPDRASEKLFF. In DNA, the CDR3 is TGTGCCAGCAGGCCGGACAGGGCGAGTGAAAAACTGTTTTTT.